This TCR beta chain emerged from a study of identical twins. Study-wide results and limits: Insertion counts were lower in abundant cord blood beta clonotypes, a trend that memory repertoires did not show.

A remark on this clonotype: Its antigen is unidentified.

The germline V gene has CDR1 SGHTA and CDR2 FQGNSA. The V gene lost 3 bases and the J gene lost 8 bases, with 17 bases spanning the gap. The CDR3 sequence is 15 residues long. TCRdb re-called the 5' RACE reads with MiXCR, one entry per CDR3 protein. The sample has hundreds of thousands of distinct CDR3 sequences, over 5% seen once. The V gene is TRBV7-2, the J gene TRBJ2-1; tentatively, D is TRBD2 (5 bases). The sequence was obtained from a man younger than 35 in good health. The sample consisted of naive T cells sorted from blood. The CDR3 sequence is CASSLGGPSGDEQFF. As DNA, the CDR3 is TGTGCCAGCAGCTTGGGCGGGCCCTCCGGGGATGAGCAGTTCTTC.